This TCR beta chain was recovered during a study of T-cell reconstitution after alpha-beta-depleted transplantation in children. Findings and limits, study-wide: T-cell numbers and diversity, one year after transplant, stemmed largely from T cells that were newly produced.

This clonotype appeared a few times. Antigen specificity is unknown. Between the trimmed V and J ends, which lost 5 bases and 3 bases, there was a span of 14 bases. This CDR3 has 15 residues. From germline, CDR1 is SEHNR and CDR2 FQNEAQ (reference sequence). Unique molecular identifiers were used in preparing the TCRbeta library. TCRdb independently ran MiXCR on the PCR reads; one entry per CDR3 protein. The sample comprises 750,000 to 950,000 distinct CDR3 sequences, roughly 16% of which are singletons, and roughly 5% rests with the top ten. J is TRBJ2-1 and V is TRBV7-9; D remains unclear. This receptor was taken from a male patient between 5 and 17 years old who had a stem cell transplant for acute lymphoblastic leukemia, so the T cells may come from the graft donor. Material: PBMCs, mostly from graft donor cells, obtained 360 days after TCRalphabeta/CD19-depleted stem cell transplant. CDR3 sequence: CASSARANYYNEQFF. For the CDR3, the DNA is TGTGCCAGCAGCGCCCGAGCGAACTACTACAATGAGCAGTTCTTC.